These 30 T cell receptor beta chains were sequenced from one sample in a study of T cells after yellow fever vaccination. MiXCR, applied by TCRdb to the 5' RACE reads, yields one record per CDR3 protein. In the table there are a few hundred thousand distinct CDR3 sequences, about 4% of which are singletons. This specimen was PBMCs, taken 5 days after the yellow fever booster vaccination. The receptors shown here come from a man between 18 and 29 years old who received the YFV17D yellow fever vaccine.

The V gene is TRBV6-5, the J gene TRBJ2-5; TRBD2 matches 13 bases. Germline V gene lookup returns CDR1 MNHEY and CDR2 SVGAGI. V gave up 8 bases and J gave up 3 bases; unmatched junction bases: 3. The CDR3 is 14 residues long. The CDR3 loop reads CASGLAGAKETQYF. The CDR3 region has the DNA TGTGCCAGCGGACTAGCGGGGGCCAAAGAGACCCAGTACTTC.

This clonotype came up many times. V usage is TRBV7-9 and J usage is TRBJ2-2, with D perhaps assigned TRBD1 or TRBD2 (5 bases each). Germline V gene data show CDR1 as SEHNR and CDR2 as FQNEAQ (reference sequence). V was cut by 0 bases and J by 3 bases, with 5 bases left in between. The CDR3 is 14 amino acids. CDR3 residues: CASSLAGDTGELFF. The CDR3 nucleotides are TGTGCCAGCAGCTTAGCGGGGGACACCGGGGAGCTGTTTTTT. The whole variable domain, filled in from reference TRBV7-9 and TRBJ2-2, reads DTGVSQNPRHKITKRGQNVTFRCDPISEHNRLYWYRQTLGQGPEFLTYFQNEAQLEKSRLLSDRFSAERPKGSFSTLEIQRTEQGDSAMYLCASSLAGDTGELFFGEGSRLTVL.

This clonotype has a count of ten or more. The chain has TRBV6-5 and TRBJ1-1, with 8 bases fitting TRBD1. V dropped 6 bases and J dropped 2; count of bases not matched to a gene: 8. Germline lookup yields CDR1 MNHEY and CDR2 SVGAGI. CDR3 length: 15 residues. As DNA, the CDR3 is TGTGCCAGCAGCTTGGACAGGGAGACAAACACTGAAGCTTTCTTT. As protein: CASSLDRETNTEAFF.

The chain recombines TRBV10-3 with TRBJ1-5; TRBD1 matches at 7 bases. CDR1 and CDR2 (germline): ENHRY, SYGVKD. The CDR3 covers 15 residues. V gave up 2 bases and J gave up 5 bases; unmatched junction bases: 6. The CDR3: CAISEDRVRDQPQHF. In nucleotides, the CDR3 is TGTGCCATCAGTGAGGACAGGGTAAGGGATCAGCCCCAGCATTTT.

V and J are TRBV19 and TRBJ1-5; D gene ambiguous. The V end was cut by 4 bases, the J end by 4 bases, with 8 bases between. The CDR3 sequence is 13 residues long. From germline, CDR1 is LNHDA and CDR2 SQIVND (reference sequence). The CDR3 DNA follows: TGTGCCAGTAGTACTTGGGAAAATCAGCCCCAGCATTTT. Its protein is CASSTWENQPQHF.

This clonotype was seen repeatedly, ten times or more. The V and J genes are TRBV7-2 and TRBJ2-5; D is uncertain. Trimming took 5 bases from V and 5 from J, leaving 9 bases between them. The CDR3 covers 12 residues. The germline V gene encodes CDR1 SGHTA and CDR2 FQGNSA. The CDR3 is CASSRSVETQYF. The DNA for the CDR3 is TGTGCCAGCAGCCGCTCGGTGGAGACCCAGTACTTC.

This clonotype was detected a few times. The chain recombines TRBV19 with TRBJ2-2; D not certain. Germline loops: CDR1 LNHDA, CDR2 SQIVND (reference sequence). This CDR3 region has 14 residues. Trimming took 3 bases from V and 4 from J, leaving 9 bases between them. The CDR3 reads CASSISRPTGELFF. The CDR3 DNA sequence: TGTGCCAGTAGTATTTCCCGGCCCACCGGGGAGCTGTTTTTT.

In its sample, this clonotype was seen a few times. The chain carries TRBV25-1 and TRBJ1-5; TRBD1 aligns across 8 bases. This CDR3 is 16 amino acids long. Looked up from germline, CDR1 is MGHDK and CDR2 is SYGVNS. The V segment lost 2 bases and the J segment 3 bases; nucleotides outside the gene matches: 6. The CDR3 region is CASSEARQGINQPQHF. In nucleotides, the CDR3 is TGTGCCAGCAGTGAAGCTAGACAGGGGATCAATCAGCCCCAGCATTTT.

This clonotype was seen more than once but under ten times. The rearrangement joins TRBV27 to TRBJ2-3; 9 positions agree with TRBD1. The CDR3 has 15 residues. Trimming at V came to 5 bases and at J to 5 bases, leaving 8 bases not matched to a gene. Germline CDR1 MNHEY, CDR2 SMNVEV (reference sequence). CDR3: CASSASGQGKDTQYF. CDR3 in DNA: TGTGCCAGCAGTGCCTCGGGACAGGGAAAAGATACGCAGTATTTT.

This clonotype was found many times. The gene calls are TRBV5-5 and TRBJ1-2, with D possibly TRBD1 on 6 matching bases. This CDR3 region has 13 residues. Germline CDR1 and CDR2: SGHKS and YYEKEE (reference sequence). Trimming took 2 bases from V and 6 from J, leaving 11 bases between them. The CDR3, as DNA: TGTGCCAGCAGCTTTACGGGGGCGGATGGCTACACCTTC. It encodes CASSFTGADGYTF.

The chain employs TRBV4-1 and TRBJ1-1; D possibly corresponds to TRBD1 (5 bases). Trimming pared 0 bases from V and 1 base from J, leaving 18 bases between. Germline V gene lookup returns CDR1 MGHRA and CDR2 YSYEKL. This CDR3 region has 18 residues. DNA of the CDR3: TGCGCCAGCAGCCAAGACGGGACGGGATGGCCTTCGAACACTGAAGCTTTCTTT. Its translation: CASSQDGTGWPSNTEAFF.

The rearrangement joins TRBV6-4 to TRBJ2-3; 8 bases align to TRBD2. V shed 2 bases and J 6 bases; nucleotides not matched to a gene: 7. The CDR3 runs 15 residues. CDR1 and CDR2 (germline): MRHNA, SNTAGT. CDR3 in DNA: TGTGCCAGCAGTGACGGTCCAGCGGGGGCGGATACGCAGTATTTT. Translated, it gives CASSDGPAGADTQYF.

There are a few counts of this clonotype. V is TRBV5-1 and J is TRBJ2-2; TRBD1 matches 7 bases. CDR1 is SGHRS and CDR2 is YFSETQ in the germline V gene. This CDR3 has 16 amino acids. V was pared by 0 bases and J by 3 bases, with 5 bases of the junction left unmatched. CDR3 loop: CASSLADRLYTGELFF. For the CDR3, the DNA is TGCGCCAGCAGCTTGGCGGACAGGTTGTACACCGGGGAGCTGTTTTTT. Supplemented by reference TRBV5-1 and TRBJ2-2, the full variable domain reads KAGVTQTPRYLIKTRGQQVTLSCSPISGHRSVSWYQQTPGQGLQFLFEYFSETQRNKGNFPGRFSGRQFSNSRSEMNVSTLELGDSALYLCASSLADRLYTGELFFGEGSRLTVL.

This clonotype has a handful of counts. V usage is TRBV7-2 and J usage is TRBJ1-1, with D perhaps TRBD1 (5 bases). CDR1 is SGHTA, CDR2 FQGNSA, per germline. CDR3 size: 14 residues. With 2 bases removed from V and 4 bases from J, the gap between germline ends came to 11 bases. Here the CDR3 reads CASSLRGRATEAFF. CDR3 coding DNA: TGTGCCAGCAGCTTAAGGGGTAGGGCCACTGAAGCTTTCTTT.

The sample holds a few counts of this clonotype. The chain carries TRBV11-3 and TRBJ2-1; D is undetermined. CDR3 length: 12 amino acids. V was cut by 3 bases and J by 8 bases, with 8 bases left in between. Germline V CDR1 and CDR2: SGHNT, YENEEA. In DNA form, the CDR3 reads TGTGCCAGCAGCTTTGGTGAGCATGAGCAGTTCTTC. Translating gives CASSFGEHEQFF. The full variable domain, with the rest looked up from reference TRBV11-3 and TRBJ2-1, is EAGVVQSPRYKIIEKKQPVAFWCNPISGHNTLYWYLQNLGQGPELLIRYENEEAVDDSQLPKDRFSAERLKGVDSTLKIQPAELGDSAVYLCASSFGEHEQFFGPGTRLTVL.

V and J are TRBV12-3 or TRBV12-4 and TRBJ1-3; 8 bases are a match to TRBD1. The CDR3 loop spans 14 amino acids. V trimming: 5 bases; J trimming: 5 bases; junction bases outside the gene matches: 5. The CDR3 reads CASSLTGARNTIYF. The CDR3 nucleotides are TGTGCCAGCAGTCTGACAGGGGCAAGAAACACCATATATTTT.

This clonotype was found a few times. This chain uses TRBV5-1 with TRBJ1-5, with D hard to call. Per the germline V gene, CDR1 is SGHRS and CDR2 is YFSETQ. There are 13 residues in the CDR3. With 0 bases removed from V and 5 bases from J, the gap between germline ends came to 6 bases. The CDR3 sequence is CASSLEGHQPQHF. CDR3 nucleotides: TGCGCCAGCAGCTTGGAGGGCCATCAGCCCCAGCATTTT.

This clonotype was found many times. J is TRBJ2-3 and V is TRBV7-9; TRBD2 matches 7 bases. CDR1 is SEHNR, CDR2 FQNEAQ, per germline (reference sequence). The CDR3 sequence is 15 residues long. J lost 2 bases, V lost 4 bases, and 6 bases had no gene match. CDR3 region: CASSSTGGPTDTQYF. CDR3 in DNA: TGTGCCAGCAGCTCAACGGGGGGACCCACAGATACGCAGTATTTT.

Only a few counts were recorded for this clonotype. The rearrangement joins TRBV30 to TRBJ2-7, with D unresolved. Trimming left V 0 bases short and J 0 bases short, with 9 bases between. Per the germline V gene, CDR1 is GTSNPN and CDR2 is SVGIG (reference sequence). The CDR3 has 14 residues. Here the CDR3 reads CAWSVGQASYEQYF. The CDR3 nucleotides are TGTGCCTGGAGTGTAGGGCAGGCCTCCTACGAGCAGTACTTC.

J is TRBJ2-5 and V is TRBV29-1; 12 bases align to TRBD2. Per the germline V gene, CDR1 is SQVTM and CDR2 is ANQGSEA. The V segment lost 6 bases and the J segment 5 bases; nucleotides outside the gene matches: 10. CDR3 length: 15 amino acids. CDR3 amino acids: CSVRLAGALLETQYF. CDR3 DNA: TGCAGCGTACGACTAGCGGGGGCCCTCCTGGAGACCCAGTACTTC.

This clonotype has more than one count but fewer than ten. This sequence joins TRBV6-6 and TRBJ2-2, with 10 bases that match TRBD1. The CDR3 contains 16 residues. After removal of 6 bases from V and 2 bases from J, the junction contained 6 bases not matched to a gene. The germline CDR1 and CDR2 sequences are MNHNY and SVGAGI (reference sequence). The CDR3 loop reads CASRGQGTSNTGELFF. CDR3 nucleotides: TGTGCCAGCAGGGGACAGGGGACAAGCAACACCGGGGAGCTGTTTTTT.

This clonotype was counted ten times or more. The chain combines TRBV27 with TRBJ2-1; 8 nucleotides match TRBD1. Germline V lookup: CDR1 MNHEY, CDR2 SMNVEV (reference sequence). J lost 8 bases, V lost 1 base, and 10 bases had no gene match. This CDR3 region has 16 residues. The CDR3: CASSLYTSPTGDEQFF. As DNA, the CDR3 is TGTGCCAGCAGTTTATATACCTCCCCGACAGGGGATGAGCAGTTCTTC.

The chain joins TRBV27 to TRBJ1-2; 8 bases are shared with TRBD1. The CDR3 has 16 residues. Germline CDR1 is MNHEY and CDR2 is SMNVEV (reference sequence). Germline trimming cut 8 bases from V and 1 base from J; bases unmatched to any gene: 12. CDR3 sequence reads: CASAYSPDRVNYGYTF. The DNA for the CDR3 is TGTGCCAGCGCCTACTCCCCGGACAGGGTTAACTATGGCTACACCTTC.

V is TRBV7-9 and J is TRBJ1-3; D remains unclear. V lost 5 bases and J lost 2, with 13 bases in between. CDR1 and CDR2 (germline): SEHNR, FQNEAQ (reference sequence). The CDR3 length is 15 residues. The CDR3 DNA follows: TGTGCCAGCAGCCCCCCGTCCGGGGCTGGAAACACCATATATTTT. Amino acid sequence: CASSPPSGAGNTIYF.

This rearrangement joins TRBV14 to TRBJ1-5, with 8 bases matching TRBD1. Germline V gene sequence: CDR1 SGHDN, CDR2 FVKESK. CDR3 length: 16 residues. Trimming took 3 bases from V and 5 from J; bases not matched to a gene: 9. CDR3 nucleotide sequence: TGTGCCAGCAGCCACTCAGGACAGGGTGGTCATCAGCCCCAGCATTTT. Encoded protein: CASSHSGQGGHQPQHF.

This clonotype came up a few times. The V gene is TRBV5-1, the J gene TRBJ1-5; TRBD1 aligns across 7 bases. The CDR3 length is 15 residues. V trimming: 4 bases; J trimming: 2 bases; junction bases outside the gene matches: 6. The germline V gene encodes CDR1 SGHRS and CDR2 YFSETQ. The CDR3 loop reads CASSQEGGGNQPQHF. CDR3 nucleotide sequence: TGCGCCAGCAGCCAGGAAGGGGGCGGCAATCAGCCCCAGCATTTT.

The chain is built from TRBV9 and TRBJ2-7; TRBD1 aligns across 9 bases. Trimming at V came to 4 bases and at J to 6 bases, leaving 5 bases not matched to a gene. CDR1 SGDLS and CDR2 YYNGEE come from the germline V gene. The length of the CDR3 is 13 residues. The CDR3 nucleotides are TGTGCCAGCAGCCCATCGACAGGGGGCGAGCAGTACTTC. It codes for CASSPSTGGEQYF.

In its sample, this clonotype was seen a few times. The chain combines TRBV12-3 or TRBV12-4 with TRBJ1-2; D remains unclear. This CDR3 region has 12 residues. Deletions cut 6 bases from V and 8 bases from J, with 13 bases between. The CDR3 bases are TGTGCCAGCAGGGTCCTGGCCGGGGGCTACACCTTC. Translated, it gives CASRVLAGGYTF.

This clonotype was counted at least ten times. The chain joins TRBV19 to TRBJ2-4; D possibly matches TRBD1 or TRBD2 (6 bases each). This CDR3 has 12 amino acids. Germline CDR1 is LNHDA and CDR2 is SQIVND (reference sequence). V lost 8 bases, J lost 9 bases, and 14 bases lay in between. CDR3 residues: CASGGGLGIQYF. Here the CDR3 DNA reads TGTGCCAGTGGAGGGGGGCTGGGCATTCAGTACTTC.

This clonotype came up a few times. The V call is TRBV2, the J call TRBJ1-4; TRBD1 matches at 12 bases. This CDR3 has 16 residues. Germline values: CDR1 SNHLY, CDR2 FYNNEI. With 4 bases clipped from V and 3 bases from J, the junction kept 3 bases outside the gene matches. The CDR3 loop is CASSGDRGLSNEKLFF. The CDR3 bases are TGTGCCAGCAGTGGGGACAGGGGGCTCTCTAATGAAAAACTGTTTTTT.